This T cell receptor (beta chain) was recorded in a study of blood T cell repertoires in COVID-19 (dated by TCRdb to about 2020). For the wider study: Samples from collaborators originated in the United States, Italy and Spain and spanned both the acute and convalescent phases of COVID-19. The material from the prospective study consisted of cDNA or gDNA derived from T cells, B-cell-depleted T cells, or PBMCs. A freely available public database, intended as a resource for researchers studying the immune response to SARS-CoV-2, is where the repertoires were released. The samples were drawn from the first 160 participants of the ongoing ImmuneRACE study and from more than 1,000 subjects provided by 6 global collaborators. Where HLA class I and class II types were available, the types were taken from metadata supplied by the sample provider, not from assay-based typing. The dataset comprised deeply sampled blood TCRbeta repertoires from subjects exposed to, actively infected with, or recovered from COVID-19. Nearly every sample came with metadata listing a de-identified subject ID, COVID-19 status, age in years and sex. Study-wide findings and limitations: How much clinical and demographic metadata was included differed by source and by participant, and the metadata was provided uncurated.

CDR1 and CDR2 were assigned from the germline V gene (reference sequence) as LNHDA and SQIVND. The CDR3, cysteine through phenylalanine, is 12 amino acids long. Solely the CDR3 DNA is kept, with 36 bases framed from the first base. V lost 5 bases and J lost 9 bases; the stretch between them is 11 bases long. Samples from volunteer blood donors who had recovered from COVID-19 were contributed by a second Seattle source. Each collaborating institution followed its own protocols to collect whole blood in K2EDTA tubes. For TCRbeta analysis, collaborators shipped samples in one of three forms: frozen whole blood, isolated PBMCs, or DNA extracted from either of those sample types. Concerning this clone: Its recognized antigen is unknown. Base quality data are lacking; no much larger clone is found one base away.

TCRbeta CDR3 regions were amplified from genomic DNA by means of the immunoSEQ Assay, a bias-controlled multiplex PCR. The study's own analysis went as follows. The number of nucleated cells in each sample was estimated by amplification of reference gene primers within the assay. To quantify the absolute abundance of each unique TCRbeta CDR3 rearrangement, sequence reads were collapsed and filtered. For each sample, productive Simpson clonality was calculated by taking the square root of Simpson's diversity index across productive rearrangements. The immuneACCESS repertoire file appears here via TCRdb, limited to in-frame rearrangements. These files lack a portion of the clones; in checked studies, under half of the deficit traces to unresolved V genes, and the cause of the others is not known. V, J and clone size are taken as reported in that table, and D and trimming were inferred from the DNA itself. Here the sample has around 270,000 clones; about 88% occur a single time. 3.5% to 4.5% of the sample goes to the ten largest clones.

This TCR derives from a man between 60 and 75 years old who had recovered from COVID-19. The rearrangement combines TRBV19 with TRBJ2-1; no D gene can be assigned with confidence. Source material: peripheral blood. The CDR3 has the sequence CASSFGQGEQFF. The sequenced DNA: TGTGCCAGTAGTTTTGGGCAAGGTGAGCAGTTCTTC. The full variable domain, with segments outside the CDR3 supplied by the reference TRBV19 and TRBJ2-1 proteins, appears as DGGITQSPKYLFRKEGQNVTLSCEQNLNHDAMYWYRQDPGQGLRLIYYSQIVNDFQKGDIAEGYSVSREKKESFPLTVTSAQKNPTAFYLCASSFGQGEQFFGPGTRLTVL.